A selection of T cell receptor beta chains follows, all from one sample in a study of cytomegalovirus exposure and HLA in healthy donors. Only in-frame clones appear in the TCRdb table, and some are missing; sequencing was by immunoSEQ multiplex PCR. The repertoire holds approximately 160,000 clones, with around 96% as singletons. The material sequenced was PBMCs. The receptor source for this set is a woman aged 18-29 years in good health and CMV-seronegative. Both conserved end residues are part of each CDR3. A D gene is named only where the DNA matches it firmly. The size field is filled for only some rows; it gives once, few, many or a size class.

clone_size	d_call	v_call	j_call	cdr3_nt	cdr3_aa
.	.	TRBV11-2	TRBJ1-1	TGTGCCAGCAGTGTGTTCGTGAGGGTCGGGGAGGGGGACACTGAAGCTTTCTTT	CASSVFVRVGEGDTEAFF
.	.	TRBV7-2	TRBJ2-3	TGTGCCAGCAGCTTAGGCCACCGGGGTTTGGCAGATACGCAGTATTTT	CASSLGHRGLADTQYF
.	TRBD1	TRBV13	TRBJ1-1	TGTGCCAGCAGCCCCGGGACAGGGATCACTGAAGCTTTCTTT	CASSPGTGITEAFF
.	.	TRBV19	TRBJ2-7	TGTGCCAGTAGTAATTCCGACATGGGCTCCTACGAGCAGTACTTC	CASSNSDMGSYEQYF
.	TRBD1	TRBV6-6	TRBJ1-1	TGTGCCAGCAGTTACTGGGGGACAGGGGGGGACACTGAAGCTTTCTTT	CASSYWGTGGDTEAFF
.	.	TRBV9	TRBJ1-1	TGTGCCAGCAGCGCCAATTCCGGGACACGGGACGGTGTTTTCTTT	CASSANSGTRDGVFF
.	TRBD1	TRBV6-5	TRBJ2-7	TGTGCCAGCAGTTACTCCGGGACAGACCTCTACGAGCAGTACTTC	CASSYSGTDLYEQYF
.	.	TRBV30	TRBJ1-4	TGTGCCTGGAGTGCTACAGGGAGTAATGAAAAACTGTTTTTT	CAWSATGSNEKLFF
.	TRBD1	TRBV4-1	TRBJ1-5	TGCGCCAGCAGCCCACGGGACAGAACTACTCCTTATAGCAATCAGCCCCAGCATTTT	CASSPRDRTTPYSNQPQHF
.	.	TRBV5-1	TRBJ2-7	TGCGCCAGCAGCGGGGGCCGCTACGAGCAGTACTTC	CASSGGRYEQYF
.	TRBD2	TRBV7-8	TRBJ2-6	TGTGCCAGCATACCGGGACTAGCGGGGGTATTTGGCTCTGGGGCCAACGTCCTGACTTTC	CASIPGLAGVFGSGANVLTF
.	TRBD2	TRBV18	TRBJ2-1	TGTGCCAGCTCAGTAGCGGGGGCTTACAATGAGCAGTTCTTC	CASSVAGAYNEQFF
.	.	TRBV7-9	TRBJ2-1	TGTGCCAGCAGCTTCGGGACTCCCAATGAGCAGTTCTTC	CASSFGTPNEQFF
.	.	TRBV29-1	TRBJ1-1	TGCAGCGTTCACCGGACAGCTACGAACACTGAAGCTTTCTTT	CSVHRTATNTEAFF
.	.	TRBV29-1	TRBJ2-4	TGCAGCGTCAACGACAATAACATTCAGTACTTC	CSVNDNNIQYF
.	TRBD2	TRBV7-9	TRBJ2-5	TGTGCCAGCAGCTTATTGGCTAGCGGGACGCAGACCCAGTACTTC	CASSLLASGTQTQYF
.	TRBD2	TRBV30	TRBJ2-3	TGTGCCTGGGGGACTAGCGGGGGGGCCGGAGATACGCAGTATTTT	CAWGTSGGAGDTQYF
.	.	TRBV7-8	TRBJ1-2	TGTGCCAGCAGCTCCGATGGAGGCTATGGCTACACCTTC	CASSSDGGYGYTF
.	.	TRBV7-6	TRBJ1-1	TGTGCCAGCAGCCAAAGGGGGGGGGCCTTTGAAGCTTTCTTT	CASSQRGGAFEAFF
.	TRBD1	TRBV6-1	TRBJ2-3	TGTGCCAGCGCAGGGGACAGAACAGATACGCAGTATTTT	CASAGDRTDTQYF
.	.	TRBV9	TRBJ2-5	TGTGCCAGCAGCGTAGATAGCAGGCAGGGGTGGGAGACCCAGTACTTC	CASSVDSRQGWETQYF
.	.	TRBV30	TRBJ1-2	TGTGCCTGGAGTGTAGTCTTACCAGGTACCTATGGCTACACCTTC	CAWSVVLPGTYGYTF
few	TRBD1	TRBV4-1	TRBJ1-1	TGCGCCAGCAGCCCAACGTACAGGGGCGAGAACACTGAAGCTTTCTTT	CASSPTYRGENTEAFF
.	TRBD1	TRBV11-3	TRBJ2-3	TGTGCCAGCAGCTTAGTGACAGGGGGAGGGGATACGCAGTATTTT	CASSLVTGGGDTQYF
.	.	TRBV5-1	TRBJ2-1	TGCGCCAGCGCCTTCGAGGATTCCTCCTACAATGAGCAGTTCTTC	CASAFEDSSYNEQFF
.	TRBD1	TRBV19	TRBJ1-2	TGTGCCAGTAGCACCCGGGACAGGGGAGTCGGCTACACCTTC	CASSTRDRGVGYTF
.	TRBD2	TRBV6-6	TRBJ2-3	TGTGCCAGCAGTACCGGGGGGGCCGGGGCAGATACGCAGTATTTT	CASSTGGAGADTQYF
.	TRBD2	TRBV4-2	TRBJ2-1	TGTGCCAGCAGCCAAGATGGCGGGGGGGCGTACAATGAGCAGTTCTTC	CASSQDGGGAYNEQFF
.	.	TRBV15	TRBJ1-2	TGTGCCACCAGTCACAGGGATCTTGACTATGGCTACACCTTC	CATSHRDLDYGYTF
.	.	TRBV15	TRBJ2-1	TGTGCCACCAGCGAACCGGGACTCCTTGAGAACAATGAGCAGTTCTTC	CATSEPGLLENNEQFF
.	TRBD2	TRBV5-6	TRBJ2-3	TGTGCCAGCAGCTTGGCTCCTAGCGGGGGGGCTTCAGATACGCAGTATTTT	CASSLAPSGGASDTQYF
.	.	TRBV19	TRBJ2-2	TGTGCCAGCAGGAACGACGCTACAGGAAACACCGGGGAGCTGTTTTTT	CASRNDATGNTGELFF
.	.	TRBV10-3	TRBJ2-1	TGTGCCATCAGGGGGACTAACAGGGGGTCCTACAATGAGCAGTTCTTC	CAIRGTNRGSYNEQFF
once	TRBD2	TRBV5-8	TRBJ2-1	TGTGCCAGCAGAAGGTCGGGACTAGGGGGCAATGAGCAGTTCTTC	CASRRSGLGGNEQFF
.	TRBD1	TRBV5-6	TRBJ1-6	TGTGCCAGCAGGACAGGGCGTAATTCACCCCTCCACTTT	CASRTGRNSPLHF
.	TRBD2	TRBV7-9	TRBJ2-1	TGTGCCAGCAGCTCTCAGATACGGGGGGGCCTTAATGAGCAGTTCTTC	CASSSQIRGGLNEQFF
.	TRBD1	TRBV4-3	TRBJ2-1	TGCGCCAGCAGCCAAGGGTGGGGGACAGTTTACAATGAGCAGTTCTTC	CASSQGWGTVYNEQFF
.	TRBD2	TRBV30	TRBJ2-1	TGTGCCTGGAGGAAGGGTAGCGGGTTCTACAATGAGCAGTTCTTC	CAWRKGSGFYNEQFF
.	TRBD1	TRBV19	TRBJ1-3	TGTGCCAGTAGTAGGGGACAGGGGGAACTTCCTTCTGGAAACACCATATATTTT	CASSRGQGELPSGNTIYF
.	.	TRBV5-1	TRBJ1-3	TGCGCCAGCAGCGAACCGGGGGGAAACACCATATATTTT	CASSEPGGNTIYF
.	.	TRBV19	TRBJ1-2	TGTGCCAGTAGTATCCCCCGGACAGCCCAAAACTATGGCTACACCTTC	CASSIPRTAQNYGYTF
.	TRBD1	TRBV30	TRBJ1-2	TGTGCCTGGAGTATCGACAGGGGGCGGTTTAACTATGGCTACACCTTC	CAWSIDRGRFNYGYTF
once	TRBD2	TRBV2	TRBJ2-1	TGTGCCAGCAGCTATAGCGGGGGGGCTAGGAATGAGCAGTTCTTC	CASSYSGGARNEQFF
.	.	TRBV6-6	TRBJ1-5	TGTGCCAGCACCCCCCCGGCCGGGGATAGCAATCAGCCCCAGCATTTT	CASTPPAGDSNQPQHF
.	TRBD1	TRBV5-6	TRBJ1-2	TGTGCCAGCAGCTTAACCAACAGGGGGGACTATGGCTACACCTTC	CASSLTNRGDYGYTF
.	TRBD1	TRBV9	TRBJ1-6	TGTGCCAGCAGCTATGGGGGACAGTTAAATTCACCCCTCCACTTT	CASSYGGQLNSPLHF
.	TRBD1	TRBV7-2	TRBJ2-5	TGTGCCAGCAGAAGGGTGACAGGGCATAGGGGAGAGACCCAGTACTTC	CASRRVTGHRGETQYF
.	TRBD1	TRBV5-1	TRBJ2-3	TGCGCCAGCAGCCGCGACAGGGATGGGCCAGATACGCAGTATTTT	CASSRDRDGPDTQYF
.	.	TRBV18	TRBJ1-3	TGTGCCAGCTCACAACAGAGCTCTGGAAACACCATATATTTT	CASSQQSSGNTIYF
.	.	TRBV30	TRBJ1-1	TGTGCCTGGAGTATAGCGGGGCCTACTGAAGCTTTCTTT	CAWSIAGPTEAFF